Frequency places the clone carrying this T cell receptor beta chain as medium-sized. What it binds is not known. CDR1 is SQVTM and CDR2 is ANQGSEA in the germline V gene. The CDR3 contains 14 residues. One tube held mixed TRB-A and TRB-B primer pools for touch-down PCR. TCRdb re-called the multiplex PCR reads and shows each CDR3 protein once, DNA omitted. In all, the sample yields around 7,000 distinct CDR3 sequences. These data belong to a study of T cell clusters in autoimmune cytopenias. Overall study results and limits: TRB repertoire shifts in secondary cytopenia and chronic lymphocytic leukemia mostly reflected lymphoma, not autoimmunity. Compared with active autoimmune hepatitis patients, healthy donors showed around 3-fold more exclusive TRB clusters.

Each sample's input was around 250 ng genomic DNA, roughly 38,000 genome equivalents. These data were likewise used in another study, on T cell repertoires in aging, cancer and after chemotherapy. Per that study: Donors were grouped into six age bands spanning 30 or younger through 70 or older.

The TCR originated in a human donor in good health. The chain combines TRBV29-1 with TRBJ1-4. The sequenced sample consisted of peripheral blood. The CDR3 loop is CSVERQAGNEKLFF.